This entry lists 27 T cell receptor beta chains sequenced from one sample in a study of shared clonotypes between healthy human individuals. The assay was immunoSEQ multiplex PCR, and TCRdb's table has in-frame clones only and misses some. This sample has 2 million to 2.5 million clones, with roughly 91% found just once. In the naive CD8 group, cells lacked CD45RO and were positively selected for CCR7, so terminally differentiated effector memory CD45RA+ cells were left out. The source material was naive CD8+ T cells from PBMCs. These receptors originate from a man younger than 35 in good health. Some clones in this sample may be carry-over from other donors' samples.

Concerning this clone itself: This CDR3 is also generated by other DNA sequences in the sample. The chain has TRBV7-3 and TRBJ2-5; possible D gene TRBD1, 5 bases. Germline loops: CDR1 SGHTA, CDR2 FQGTGA. CDR3 size: 15 residues. The V and J ends lost 0 bases and 2 bases respectively, with 10 bases between them. The CDR3 coding sequence is TGTGCCAGCAGCTTAACGCTAGGGGATCAAGAGACCCAGTACTTC. Amino acid sequence: CASSLTLGDQETQYF.

V and J are TRBV7-8 and TRBJ2-1; 10 nucleotides match TRBD2. The CDR3 has 15 residues. Per germline, CDR1 SGHVS and CDR2 FQNEAQ. The junction had 5 bases not matched to a gene; V was cut back by 1 base and J by 8 bases. CDR3 DNA: TGTGCCAGCAGCTTAGTGGCTAGCGGGAGACATGAGCAGTTCTTC. Protein sequence: CASSLVASGRHEQFF.

The V call is TRBV27, the J call TRBJ2-1; perhaps TRBD2 as D (5 bases). The V end was cut by 3 bases, the J end by 4 bases, with 13 bases between. The CDR3 sequence is 15 residues long. CDR1 MNHEY and CDR2 SMNVEV come from the germline V gene (reference sequence). In nucleotides, the CDR3 is TGTGCCAGCAGTTTGCCCCGGGGTGGGTACAATGAGCAGTTCTTC. Amino acid sequence: CASSLPRGGYNEQFF.

The V and J genes are TRBV9 and TRBJ2-1; D may be TRBD1 or TRBD2 (6 bases each). Germline V gene sequence: CDR1 SGDLS, CDR2 YYNGEE. V was cut by 4 bases and J by 4 bases, with 15 bases left in between. The CDR3 extends over 15 amino acids. As DNA, the CDR3 is TGTGCCAGCAGCACCGGATTAGGGGGGTACAATGAGCAGTTCTTC. It translates to CASSTGLGGYNEQFF. The whole variable domain, filled in from reference TRBV9 and TRBJ2-1, reads DSGVTQTPKHLITATGQRVTLRCSPRSGDLSVYWYQQSLDQGLQFLIQYYNGEERAKGNILERFSAQQFPDLHSELNLSSLELGDSALYFCASSTGLGGYNEQFFGPGTRLTVL.

This rearrangement joins TRBV5-4 to TRBJ2-1; a possible D gene is TRBD2 (5 bases). V was trimmed by 4 bases and J by 4 bases, leaving 12 bases between them. The V gene's germline CDR1 is SGHNT and CDR2 YYREEE (reference sequence). The length of the CDR3 is 14 residues. The CDR3 nucleotides are TGTGCCAGCAGCCCGGCCGGGGTTTACAATGAGCAGTTCTTC. Translated, it gives CASSPAGVYNEQFF.

The chain combines TRBV27 with TRBJ2-5, with a weak D call TRBD2 (6 bases). Trimming shortened V by 2 bases and J by 5 bases, and 9 bases separated the two germline ends. The germline V gene encodes CDR1 MNHEY and CDR2 SMNVEV (reference sequence). This CDR3 has 13 residues. The CDR3 loop reads CASSLKGRETQYF. The CDR3 DNA reads as TGTGCCAGCAGTTTAAAAGGGAGGGAGACCCAGTACTTC.

The V call is TRBV10-3, the J call TRBJ2-1, with D perhaps being TRBD1 or TRBD2 (6 bases each). CDR1 is ENHRY, CDR2 SYGVKD, per germline. This CDR3 contains 14 residues. V lost 0 bases to trimming and J lost 9 bases, with 12 bases between them. Written as DNA, the CDR3 is TGTGCCATCAGTGAGTCCCTACAGGGAGGTGAGCAGTTCTTC. This translates into CAISESLQGGEQFF.

The chain couples TRBV7-7 to TRBJ2-2, with TRBD1 matching 7 bases. V dropped 5 bases and J dropped 2; count of bases not matched to a gene: 8. Per germline, CDR1 SSHAT and CDR2 FNYEAQ (reference sequence). The CDR3 has 16 residues. CDR3 bases: TGTGCCAGCAGCGGAGTACAGGGGAGAAACACCGGGGAGCTGTTTTTT. This encodes CASSGVQGRNTGELFF.

The gene calls are TRBV5-6 and TRBJ2-7, with 9 positions matching TRBD2. The V and J ends lost 6 bases and 4 bases, in that order; junction bases with no gene match: 8. This CDR3 is 14 amino acids long. The germline V gene has CDR1 SGHDT and CDR2 YYEEEE. In nucleotides, the CDR3 is TGTGCCAGCACCCAGGGGACTAGCCAGTACGAGCAGTACTTC. Amino acids: CASTQGTSQYEQYF.

The chain links TRBV7-2 to TRBJ2-3; weak D call: TRBD2 (6 bases). Germline assignment: CDR1 SGHTA and CDR2 FQGNSA. The ends were cut back, 9 bases at V and 0 bases at J, with 19 bases in the middle. The CDR3 sequence is 16 residues long. The CDR3 sequence is CASLPAGPRSTDTQYF. The CDR3 DNA reads TGTGCCAGTCTGCCCGCGGGACCGAGGAGCACAGATACGCAGTATTTT.

The rearrangement joins TRBV7-6 to TRBJ1-4; TRBD1 is a possible D gene (6 bases). There are 18 residues in the CDR3. The germline gives CDR1 SGHVS, CDR2 FNYEAQ. Trimming removed 1 base at V and 8 bases at J, with 23 bases between. The CDR3 DNA follows: TGTGCCAGCAGCTTAGAACAGGGTCGTCCTTTGGGGAAGGAAAAACTGTTTTTT. Amino acid sequence: CASSLEQGRPLGKEKLFF.

The J gene is TRBJ2-3, the V gene TRBV7-9; unclear D gene. The CDR3 sequence is 10 residues long. Germline V lookup: CDR1 SEHNR, CDR2 FQNEAQ (reference sequence). The V and J ends lost 5 bases and 7 bases respectively, with 4 bases between them. The CDR3 loop is CASSLYTQYF. The CDR3 DNA sequence: TGTGCCAGCAGCCTTTATACGCAGTATTTT. The full variable domain, its missing parts supplied by reference TRBV7-9 and TRBJ2-3, is DTGVSQNPRHKITKRGQNVTFRCDPISEHNRLYWYRQTLGQGPEFLTYFQNEAQLEKSRLLSDRFSAERPKGSFSTLEIQRTEQGDSAMYLCASSLYTQYFGPGTRLTVL.

This chain joins TRBV9 and TRBJ2-3; TRBD2 aligns across 7 bases. Germline V CDR1 and CDR2: SGDLS, YYNGEE. The trim removed 0 bases at V and 4 bases at J, leaving 5 bases unmatched. The CDR3 contains 15 residues. CDR3 in amino acids: CASSVAGRASDTQYF. CDR3 DNA: TGTGCCAGCAGCGTAGCAGGGAGGGCCTCAGATACGCAGTATTTT.

The chain joins TRBV9 to TRBJ1-3; TRBD1 matches 9 bases. The junction had 16 bases not matched to a gene; V was cut back by 3 bases and J by 0 bases. This CDR3 contains 20 residues. Germline CDR1 and CDR2: SGDLS and YYNGEE. The DNA for the CDR3 is TGTGCCAGCAGCGGCCTGGACAGGGGCAGGTTAAGGGGCTCTGGAAACACCATATATTTT. Translating gives CASSGLDRGRLRGSGNTIYF.

The rearrangement joins TRBV7-7 to TRBJ2-2; 11 bases are shared with TRBD2. Germline CDR1 SSHAT, CDR2 FNYEAQ (reference sequence). This CDR3 has 17 amino acids. After removal of 5 bases from V and 4 bases from J, the junction contained 9 bases not matched to a gene. In nucleotides, the CDR3 is TGTGCCAGCAGCGTTAGCGGGAGGGCCTCAAGCACCGGGGAGCTGTTTTTT. It is translated as CASSVSGRASSTGELFF.

The chain has TRBV12-5 and TRBJ2-1; the D gene is possibly TRBD2 (5 bases). CDR1 LGHNT and CDR2 FRNRAP come from the germline V gene. The length of the CDR3 is 18 residues. Trimming pared 2 bases from V and 2 bases from J, leaving 19 bases between. CDR3 residues: CASGLLNPGNMAYNEQFF. CDR3 nucleotide sequence: TGTGCTAGTGGTTTGCTCAACCCGGGGAATATGGCCTACAATGAGCAGTTCTTC.

This chain uses TRBV7-3 with TRBJ2-5; D tentatively reads TRBD1 or TRBD2 (6 bases each). This CDR3 comprises 15 residues. Trimming stripped 4 bases from V and 2 bases from J, with 14 bases between. CDR1 is SGHTA and CDR2 is FQGTGA in the germline V gene. CDR3 in DNA: TGTGCCAGCAGCTCCCTAGGGGGGATACAAGAGACCCAGTACTTC. Its translation is CASSSLGGIQETQYF.

CDR3 amino acids: CASSLNSWAEAFF. DNA for the CDR3: TGTGCCAGCAGTTTAAACAGTTGGGCTGAAGCTTTCTTT. The chain links TRBV27 to TRBJ1-1; no definite D call. Between the trimmed V and J ends, which lost 2 bases and 6 bases, there was a span of 10 bases. The length of the CDR3 is 13 residues. Germline lookup yields CDR1 MNHEY and CDR2 SMNVEV (reference sequence).

Comment on this clone: The sample carries other DNA sequences with the same CDR3. The chain joins TRBV7-9 to TRBJ2-7; D is uncertain. The CDR3 covers 12 residues. Germline V gene sequence: CDR1 SEHNR, CDR2 FQNEAQ (reference sequence). V was clipped by 1 base and J by 4 bases, with 5 bases between them. This CDR3 is CASSLGRYEQYF. The CDR3 DNA reads TGTGCCAGCAGCTTAGGGCGATACGAGCAGTACTTC.

This chain links TRBV11-2 with TRBJ2-7; 7 bases line up with TRBD2. The ends lost 7 bases at V and 6 bases at J; junction bases unmatched: 9. Germline-derived CDR1 and CDR2 are SGHAT and FQNNGV. The CDR3 spans 13 residues. CDR3 sequence (DNA): TGTGCCAGCAAGCACGGGGGGAGAGGCGAGCAGTACTTC. Translated: CASKHGGRGEQYF.

The rearrangement links TRBV6-5 to TRBJ2-5, with D tentatively TRBD1 (6 bases). CDR3 size: 14 residues. Trimming removed 6 bases from V and 1 base from J, with 12 bases in between. Germline CDR1 reads MNHEY; CDR2 reads SVGAGI. The CDR3 reads CASRIDRTQETQYF. For the CDR3, the DNA is TGTGCCAGCAGAATAGACAGGACCCAAGAGACCCAGTACTTC.

The gene calls are TRBV29-1 and TRBJ2-7; 14 bases agree with TRBD2. CDR1 and CDR2 from the germline V gene are SQVTM and ANQGSEA. The CDR3 runs to 15 residues. The V and J ends lost 7 bases and 6 bases, in that order; junction bases with no gene match: 11. The CDR3 loop is CSAERLGLAGVEQYF. Written as DNA, the CDR3 is TGCAGCGCCGAAAGATTGGGACTAGCGGGAGTCGAGCAGTACTTC.

The chain combines TRBV4-3 with TRBJ2-3, with D tentatively TRBD2 (5 bases). There are 16 residues in the CDR3. V was shortened by 4 bases and J by 0 bases, with 14 bases between the two germline ends. Germline CDR1 and CDR2: LGHNA and YSLEER. In DNA, the CDR3 is TGCGCCAGCAGCCCCTTCAGTCGGGGTAGCACAGATACGCAGTATTTT. The encoded protein is CASSPFSRGSTDTQYF.

The chain uses TRBV27 and TRBJ1-2, with 7 bases fitting TRBD1. From germline, CDR1 is MNHEY and CDR2 SMNVEV (reference sequence). This CDR3 is 13 amino acids long. The ends lost 3 bases at V and 4 bases at J; junction bases unmatched: 2. DNA for the CDR3: TGTGCCAGCAGTTTTACAGGGGCCTATGGCTACACCTTC. The encoded protein is CASSFTGAYGYTF.

This chain links TRBV4-2 with TRBJ2-3; 10 bases align to TRBD2. Germline lookup yields CDR1 LGHNA and CDR2 YNFKEQ. V was clipped by 0 bases and J by 5 bases; unmatched bases: 5. The CDR3 has 16 residues. CDR3 nucleotides: TGTGCCAGCAGCCAAGATCGGGCTAGCGGGGGAGATACGCAGTATTTT. Translation: CASSQDRASGGDTQYF.

The table lists this clone with a count of one. Distinct nucleotide sequences in the sample also encode this CDR3. This chain connects TRBV27 to TRBJ2-5; the D is unclear. The germline gives CDR1 MNHEY, CDR2 SMNVEV (reference sequence). The CDR3 loop spans 12 amino acids. V was clipped by 1 base and J by 5 bases, with 5 bases between them. This chain's CDR3 is CASSLLGETQYF. CDR3 coding DNA: TGTGCCAGCAGTTTATTAGGGGAGACCCAGTACTTC.

The genes are TRBV19 and TRBJ2-4; 7 nucleotides align to TRBD1. The germline V gene has CDR1 LNHDA and CDR2 SQIVND (reference sequence). The CDR3 loop spans 14 amino acids. V trimming: 6 bases; J trimming: 4 bases; junction bases outside the gene matches: 6. CDR3 sequence (DNA): TGTGCCAGTAGCGACAGGGAGTCAAAAAACATTCAGTACTTC. Translation gives CASSDRESKNIQYF.